The 26 T cell receptor beta chains below were found in one sample sequenced in a study of T cells after yellow fever vaccination. MiXCR, applied by TCRdb to the 5' RACE reads, yields one record per CDR3 protein. The table records roughly 74,000 distinct CDR3 sequences, more than 5.5% of them present only once. Sequenced material: CD8+ T cells sorted from PBMCs, taken around 5 days after the first yellow fever vaccination. The receptor source for this set is a man in his late teens or twenties who received the YFV17D yellow fever vaccine.

The chain combines TRBV6-5 with TRBJ2-3; D perhaps matches TRBD2 (6 bases). V lost 1 base to trimming and J lost 1 base, with 9 bases between them. Germline loops: CDR1 MNHEY, CDR2 SVGAGI. This CDR3 region has 15 residues. The CDR3 nucleotides are TGTGCCAGCAGTTACTTCCCGGGGGGCACAGATACGCAGTATTTT. It yields the protein CASSYFPGGTDTQYF.

The gene calls are TRBV4-3 and TRBJ2-2; TRBD2 might be the D (6 bases). CDR1 and CDR2 (germline): LGHNA, YSLEER. V shed 3 bases and J shed 5 bases, with 7 bases lying between them. The CDR3 totals 13 residues. This chain's CDR3 is CASSHSGTGELFF. In nucleotides, the CDR3 is TGCGCCAGCAGCCACAGCGGGACCGGGGAGCTGTTTTTT.

The genes are TRBV12-3 or TRBV12-4 and TRBJ2-1; D is unresolved. The V and J ends lost 2 bases and 8 bases respectively, with 13 bases between them. CDR3 length: 14 amino acids. The CDR3 region is CASSLYLGSDEQFF. In nucleotides, the CDR3 is TGTGCCAGCAGTTTATATTTGGGAAGTGATGAGCAGTTCTTC.

This clonotype was seen a few times. The rearrangement links TRBV24-1 to TRBJ2-3; 7 bases match TRBD1. J was trimmed by 8 bases and V by 4 bases; bases with no gene match: 2. Germline-derived CDR1 and CDR2 are KGHDR and SFDVKD. This CDR3 is built from 12 residues. Written as DNA, the CDR3 is TGTGCCACCAGTGAGACAGGGAGTACGCAGTATTTT. Translating gives CATSETGSTQYF.

The sample holds a few counts of this clonotype. V gene TRBV6-4 combines with J gene TRBJ1-1; TRBD1 matches at 10 bases. In germline, CDR1 is MRHNA, CDR2 SNTAGT. This CDR3 is built from 15 residues. With V trimmed by 4 bases and J by 5 bases, 7 bases remained unmatched. The CDR3 loop reads CASSVDRGPGTEAFF. CDR3 bases: TGTGCCAGCAGTGTCGACAGGGGGCCAGGGACTGAAGCTTTCTTT.

The chain combines TRBV5-5 with TRBJ2-7; D not resolved. Per the germline V gene, CDR1 is SGHKS and CDR2 is YYEKEE (reference sequence). V lost 0 bases and J lost 3, with 4 bases in between. The CDR3 runs to 12 residues. CDR3 sequence reads: CASSLGNYEQYV. In DNA, the CDR3 is TGTGCCAGCAGCTTGGGTAACTACGAGCAGTACGTC.

This clonotype showed up just a few times. The chain recombines TRBV11-2 with TRBJ2-3; weak D call: TRBD2 (6 bases). Trimming shortened V by 5 bases and J by 1 base, and 19 bases separated the two germline ends. The CDR3 contains 17 residues. Germline V gene data show CDR1 as SGHAT and CDR2 as FQNNGV. CDR3 in DNA: TGTGCCAGCAGCATCCAGCCCAGCGGGCCTGGCACAGATACGCAGTATTTT. Its protein product is CASSIQPSGPGTDTQYF.

This clonotype came up a few times. The V call is TRBV7-2, the J call TRBJ2-5; 11 bases agree with TRBD2. Trimming removed 0 bases from V and 4 bases from J; junction bases left unmatched: 7. The germline V gene encodes CDR1 SGHTA and CDR2 FQGNSA. CDR3 length equals 17 residues. The CDR3 loop is CASSLAGRLAGRETQYF. CDR3 bases: TGTGCCAGCAGCTTAGCGGGCCGACTAGCGGGGCGAGAGACCCAGTACTTC.

This chain uses TRBV5-5 with TRBJ2-7; D unclear. Looked up from germline, CDR1 is SGHKS and CDR2 is YYEKEE (reference sequence). The length of the CDR3 is 13 residues. V lost 0 bases, J lost 4 bases, and 8 bases lay in between. The CDR3 reads CASSLVPAYEQYF. In DNA, the CDR3 is TGTGCCAGCAGCTTGGTGCCAGCTTACGAGCAGTACTTC.

The gene calls are TRBV13 and TRBJ1-1, with D maybe TRBD1 (6 bases). Per germline, CDR1 PRHDT and CDR2 FYEKMQ (reference sequence). This CDR3 is built from 14 residues. Trimming took 3 bases from V and 4 from J, leaving 12 bases between them. CDR3 nucleotide sequence: TGTGCCAGCAGCTTCTGGCAGACAGGCACTGAAGCTTTCTTT. Translated, it gives CASSFWQTGTEAFF.

The gene calls are TRBV5-6 and TRBJ1-1, with unresolved D. Trimming shortened V by 2 bases and J by 2 bases, and 16 bases separated the two germline ends. The CDR3 has 16 amino acids. Germline values: CDR1 SGHDT, CDR2 YYEEEE. In DNA, the CDR3 is TGTGCCAGCAGCTTCCGGACTAGTAATTCCAACACTGAAGCTTTCTTT. It yields the protein CASSFRTSNSNTEAFF.

This clonotype appeared many times. The chain links TRBV19 to TRBJ1-5, with D possibly TRBD1 on 6 matching bases. Trimming shortened V by 3 bases and J by 5 bases, and 11 bases separated the two germline ends. Germline V gives CDR1 LNHDA, CDR2 SQIVND (reference sequence). The CDR3 runs to 14 residues. CDR3 coding DNA: TGTGCCAGTAGTATCTGGGACAAGGATCAGCCCCAGCATTTT. This sequence encodes CASSIWDKDQPQHF.

This clonotype was detected only a few times. The J gene is TRBJ1-6, the V gene TRBV4-1; TRBD1 matches at 11 bases. Trimming cost V 4 bases and J 9 bases; bases outside gene matches: 8. CDR1 and CDR2 (germline): MGHRA, YSYEKL. The CDR3 consists of 16 residues. CDR3 DNA: TGCGCCAGCAGCCCAGACTCCGGGACAGGGGGTTCACCCCTCCACTTT. Amino acid sequence: CASSPDSGTGGSPLHF.

This clonotype was detected ten times or more. The chain couples TRBV5-4 to TRBJ2-2; tentatively, D is TRBD1 (6 bases). There are 14 residues in the CDR3. Germline V gives CDR1 SGHNT, CDR2 YYREEE (reference sequence). Deletions cut 4 bases from V and 4 bases from J, with 11 bases between. In DNA, the CDR3 is TGTGCCAGCAGCGCAGGGGTGGCCACCGGGGAGCTGTTTTTT. Amino acids: CASSAGVATGELFF. The complete variable domain, with remaining parts taken from reference TRBV5-4 and TRBJ2-2, reads ETGVTQSPTHLIKTRGQQVTLRCSSQSGHNTVSWYQQALGQGPQFIFQYYREEENGRGNFPPRFSGLQFPNYSSELNVNALELDDSALYLCASSAGVATGELFFGEGSRLTVL.

In its sample, this clonotype was seen many times. This rearrangement joins TRBV27 to TRBJ2-7; D uncertain. This CDR3 spans 13 amino acids. CDR1 is MNHEY and CDR2 is SMNVEV in the germline V gene (reference sequence). Between the trimmed V and J ends, which lost 3 bases and 3 bases, there was a span of 9 bases. The CDR3: CASSFGQDYEQYF. In DNA form, the CDR3 reads TGTGCCAGCAGTTTCGGCCAAGACTACGAGCAGTACTTC.

This clonotype occurred many times. The CDR3: CASSQGFSSYNEQFF. Here the CDR3 DNA reads TGCGCCAGCAGCCAGGGATTCAGCTCCTACAATGAGCAGTTCTTC. The rearrangement joins TRBV5-1 to TRBJ2-1; a possible D gene is TRBD1 (5 bases). The CDR3 extends over 15 amino acids. Germline values: CDR1 SGHRS, CDR2 YFSETQ. Between the trimmed V and J ends, which lost 4 bases and 0 bases, there was a span of 11 bases.

This clonotype was observed a handful of times. The chain combines TRBV4-2 with TRBJ2-3; 8 nucleotides align to TRBD2. V was pared by 3 bases and J by 2 bases, with 4 bases of the junction left unmatched. This CDR3 has 15 amino acids. Per germline, CDR1 LGHNA and CDR2 YNFKEQ. The CDR3 region is CASSQAGLVTDTQYF. In DNA form, the CDR3 reads TGTGCCAGCAGCCAGGCGGGACTAGTCACAGATACGCAGTATTTT.

A few counts support this clonotype. V is TRBV4-3 and J is TRBJ2-1; 8 bases are shared with TRBD2. This CDR3 has 17 amino acids. CDR1 and CDR2 from the germline V gene are LGHNA and YSLEER. The V gene end was trimmed by 3 bases and the J gene end by 7 bases; junction bases not matched to a gene: 14. CDR3 sequence: CASSHIYLGLARNEQFF. Here the CDR3 DNA reads TGCGCCAGCAGCCATATTTATTTAGGACTAGCTAGAAATGAGCAGTTCTTC.

This CDR3 is CASSLTSGGDTGELFF. The CDR3 coding sequence is TGTGCCAGCAGTTTGACTAGCGGGGGGGACACCGGGGAGCTGTTTTTT. The chain links TRBV6-5 to TRBJ2-2; 14 bases align to TRBD2. With V trimmed by 4 bases and J by 3 bases, 1 base remained unmatched. The V gene's germline CDR1 is MNHEY and CDR2 SVGAGI. CDR3 length equals 16 residues.

In this sample, this clonotype turned up a few times. The DNA for the CDR3 is TGCAGTGCCAGGGACAGGGGTTACGAGCAGTACTTC. Residues: CSARDRGYEQYF. V is TRBV20-1 and J is TRBJ2-7; 10 nucleotides align to TRBD1. Germline trimming cut 6 bases from V and 4 bases from J; bases unmatched to any gene: 3. The CDR3 has 12 amino acids. Germline V gene sequence: CDR1 DFQATT, CDR2 SNEGSKA (reference sequence).

The V and J genes are TRBV4-3 and TRBJ2-7, with 7 nucleotides matching TRBD1. Germline V gene lookup returns CDR1 LGHNA and CDR2 YSLEER. This CDR3 has 15 amino acids. The V gene end was trimmed by 0 bases and the J gene end by 4 bases; junction bases not matched to a gene: 6. The CDR3 reads CASSQDIGTAYEQYV. For the CDR3, the DNA is TGCGCCAGCAGCCAAGATATTGGGACAGCGTACGAGCAGTACGTC.

The rearrangement links TRBV29-1 to TRBJ1-2, with D tentatively TRBD1 (5 bases). V was clipped by 3 bases and J by 5 bases, with 10 bases between them. This CDR3 contains 12 residues. The germline CDR1 and CDR2 sequences are SQVTM and ANQGSEA. CDR3 DNA sequence: TGCAGCGTTGAGGGGGTTGAATATGGCTACACCTTC. Translation: CSVEGVEYGYTF.

This clonotype was seen more than once but under ten times. This chain uses TRBV23-1 with TRBJ2-1; D is possibly TRBD1 (6 bases). Being an ORF, TRBV23-1 has a function that is uncertain. Trimming took 11 bases from V and 4 from J, leaving 24 bases between them. This CDR3 has 16 residues. The CDR3 region has the DNA TGCGCCCCGGACCGGGACATTGCTCCCTTTTACAATGAGCAGTTCTTC. As protein: CAPDRDIAPFYNEQFF.

Remarks on this clonotype: The junction does not match germline at one end; this may be a read error. The chain combines TRBV4-2 with TRBJ1-2; perhaps TRBD1 as D (6 bases). Germline V gene sequence: CDR1 LGHNA, CDR2 YNFKEQ. This CDR3 has 14 amino acids. This chain's CDR3 is CASRQEGGRGGYTF. DNA of the CDR3: TGTGCCAGCAGACAAGAAGGGGGTCGGGGTGGCTACACCTTC.

This chain joins TRBV5-4 and TRBJ2-3; D is perhaps TRBD2 (7 bases). The germline V gene has CDR1 SGHNT and CDR2 YYREEE (reference sequence). The V end lost 1 base, the J end lost 2 bases, and 11 bases lay between the germline ends. This CDR3 contains 15 residues. CDR3 nucleotides: TGTGCCAGCAGCTTGCTGGGGGGGCTCACAGATACGCAGTATTTT. It codes for CASSLLGGLTDTQYF.

The sample holds many counts of this clonotype. The CDR3 DNA is TGTGCCAGCAGGGGACAGGAGAACACTGAAGCTTTCTTT. Residues: CASRGQENTEAFF. The rearrangement joins TRBV27 to TRBJ1-1, with 8 bases aligning to TRBD1. V shed 6 bases, J shed 1 base, and the junction held 1 base outside the gene matches. The length of the CDR3 is 13 residues. The V gene's germline CDR1 is MNHEY and CDR2 SMNVEV (reference sequence).